This T cell receptor (beta chain) was recorded in a study of OX40 agonist ivuxolimab in advanced cancers. The wider study: Patients treated during dose escalation were battling hepatocellular carcinoma, melanoma, renal cell or head and neck cancer.

This clone appeared once. Repertoires were generated with immunoSEQ multiplex PCR, while TCRdb's copy carries only in-frame clones and drops some. Among 90,000 to 95,000 clones, around 87% were seen once, and the ten largest hold about 4.5%. The sequenced sample was CD4+ or CD8+ T cells sorted from blood, obtained in a trial of the OX40 agonist ivuxolimab. The sequence derives from an adult with an advanced solid tumor such as melanoma, head and neck, liver or kidney cancer.

The CDR3 nucleotides read TGTGCCAGCAGCTCAAACCGGGACAGGGTATACGAGCAGTACTTC. It is translated as CASSSNRDRVYEQYF. This chain links TRBV7-2 with TRBJ2-7, with 9 nucleotides matching TRBD1. The CDR3 extends over 15 amino acids. The germline V gene encodes CDR1 SGHTA and CDR2 FQGNSA. With V trimmed by 4 bases and J by 4 bases, 8 bases remained unmatched.